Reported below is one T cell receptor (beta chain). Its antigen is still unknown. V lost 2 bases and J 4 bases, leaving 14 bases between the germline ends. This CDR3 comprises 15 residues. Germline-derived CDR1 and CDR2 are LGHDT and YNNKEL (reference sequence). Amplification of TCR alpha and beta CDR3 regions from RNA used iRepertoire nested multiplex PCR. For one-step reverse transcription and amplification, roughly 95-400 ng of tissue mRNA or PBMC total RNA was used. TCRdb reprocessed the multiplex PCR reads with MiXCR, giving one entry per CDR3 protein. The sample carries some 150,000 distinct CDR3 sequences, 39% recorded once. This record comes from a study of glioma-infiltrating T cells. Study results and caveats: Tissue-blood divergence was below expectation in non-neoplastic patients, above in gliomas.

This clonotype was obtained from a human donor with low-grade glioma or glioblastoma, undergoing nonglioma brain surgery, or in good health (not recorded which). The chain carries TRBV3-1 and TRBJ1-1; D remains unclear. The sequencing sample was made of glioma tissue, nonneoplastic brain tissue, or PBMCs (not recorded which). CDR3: CASSQNSLPGTEAFF. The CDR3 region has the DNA TGTGCCAGCAGCCAAAATAGCCTTCCGGGCACTGAAGCTTTCTTT. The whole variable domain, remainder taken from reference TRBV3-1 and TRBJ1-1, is DTAVSQTPKYLVTQMGNDKSIKCEQNLGHDTMYWYKQDSKKFLKIMFSYNNKELIINETVPNRFSPKSPDKAHLNLHINSLELGDSAVYFCASSQNSLPGTEAFFGQGTRLTVV.